The clone carrying this TCR beta chain was observed a single time. Antigen unknown. Germline V CDR1 and CDR2: SNHLY, FYNNEI. The CDR3 consists of 13 residues. Deletions cut 5 bases from V and 6 bases from J, with 13 bases between. PCR amplification relied on 60 Vbeta primers (plus 13 Jbeta primers). Using immunoSEQ multiplex PCR, the repertoire was profiled, and TCRdb retains in-frame clones only, with some absent. Altogether approximately 110,000 clones are present, roughly 73% being singletons, with the ten largest covering more than 0.7%. This sample was included in a study of cytomegalovirus exposure and HLA in healthy donors. General study findings and limits: The classifier was said to identify cytomegalovirus status with high specificity and sensitivity. Most TCR sequences were seen very rarely across donors, but some public TCRs occurred in many.

This sequence was found in a woman in her 30s in good health and CMV-seronegative. The V and J genes are TRBV2 and TRBJ2-5; the D gene is possibly TRBD2 (5 bases). The sequenced sample was PBMCs. The chain's CDR3 is CASSKTGVKTQYF. CDR3 bases: TGTGCCAGCAGTAAAACCGGGGTGAAGACCCAGTACTTC.